The source of this T cell receptor (beta chain) is a study of T cell repertoires in cytomegalovirus infection. About the study: HLA-B-restricted CMV epitopes that are well studied, plus recently identified HLA-C-restricted ones, were used by the study. Through public TCR beta signatures, both CMV infection and matching HLA type were indicated.

One entry per CDR3 protein, called by TCRdb with MiXCR from the reads. This table holds fewer than 850,000 distinct CDR3 sequences, about 28% found once. About this clonotype: Its antigen is as yet unknown.

Findings and limits, study-wide: The ex vivo response was dominated by HLA-C-restricted CMV-specific TCR beta clonotypes. Cumulative frequency (of public TCR beta family members) identified carriers of CMV plus the relevant HLA.

This CDR3 has 17 residues. With 2 bases removed from V and 0 bases from J, the gap between germline ends came to 14 bases. Germline CDR1 reads MDHEN; CDR2 reads SYDVKM. The TCR originated in a human donor in good health (CMV status not recorded). Some clones in this sample may be carry-over from other donors' samples. This chain joins TRBV28 and TRBJ1-3; no firm D call. The sequencing here drew on cultured CD8+ T cells from PBMCs, taken from culture after CMV antigen stimulation. The CDR3, as DNA: TGTGCCAGCAGTTTAGGGTGGAGCAGCGCCTCTGGAAACACCATATATTTT. Amino acid sequence: CASSLGWSSASGNTIYF. Looking up the rest from reference TRBV28 and TRBJ1-3 gives the full variable domain: DVKVTQSSRYLVKRTGEKVFLECVQDMDHENMFWYRQDPGLGLRLIYFSYDVKMKEKGDIPEGYSVSREKKERFSLILESASTNQTSMYLCASSLGWSSASGNTIYFGEGSWLTVV.